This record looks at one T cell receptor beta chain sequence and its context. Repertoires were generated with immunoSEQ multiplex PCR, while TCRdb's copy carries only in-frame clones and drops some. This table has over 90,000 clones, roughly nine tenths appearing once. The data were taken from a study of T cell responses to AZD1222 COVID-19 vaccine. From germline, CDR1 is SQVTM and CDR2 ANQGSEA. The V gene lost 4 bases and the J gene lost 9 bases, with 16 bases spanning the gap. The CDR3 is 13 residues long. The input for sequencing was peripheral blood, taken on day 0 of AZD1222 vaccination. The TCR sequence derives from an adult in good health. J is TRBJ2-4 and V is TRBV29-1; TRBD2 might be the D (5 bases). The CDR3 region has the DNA TGCAGCGTTGTTCTAGCTCAATATCCCATTCAGTACTTC. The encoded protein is CSVVLAQYPIQYF.